What follows are 23 T cell receptor beta chains derived from one specimen sequenced in a study of T cell clonality in common variable immunodeficiency. Here immunoSEQ multiplex PCR was the method, and the copy in TCRdb shows in-frame clones only, minus some. Listed here are 50,000 to 60,000 clones without any singletons, the top ten holding around 1.8%. The sequencing sample was made of peripheral blood mononuclear cells. These receptors all stem from a person aged 18 to 70 in good health.

Remarks on this clone: A read error may account for a junction end that differs from germline. The CDR3 is cut off 3 residues early in the read; its end comes from the germline J gene. The same CDR3 arises from other DNA sequences in this sample as well. The genes are TRBV7-2 and TRBJ1-3, with D possibly matching TRBD1 (6 bases). This CDR3 is built from 14 residues. In germline, CDR1 is SGHTA, CDR2 FQGNSA. The sequenced CDR3 bases are TGTGCCAGCAGCAGGACAGCCTCTGGAAACACT. Translated, it gives CASSRTASGNT. From start to end, the CDR3 is CASSRTASGNTIYF.

Within the sample, this clone is medium-sized. The read ends 3 residues early relative to the CDR3; the germline J gene fills the gap. The V gene is TRBV6-2 or TRBV6-3, the J gene TRBJ2-3, with TRBD1 identical over 8 bases. This CDR3 spans 15 amino acids. V was pared by 2 bases and J by 2 bases, with 3 bases of the junction left unmatched. In germline, CDR1 is MNHEY, CDR2 SVGEGT. CDR3 sequence reads: CASSYGTGHTDTQYF. Incomplete CDR3 DNA: TGTGCCAGCAGTTACGGGACAGGACACACAGATACG.

The table lists this clone with many counts. At one end the junction does not follow the germline gene, possibly because of a read error. The sequence runs out 3 residues before the end of the CDR3; the remainder is reconstructed from the germline J gene. V gene TRBV4-2 combines with J gene TRBJ2-1; 7 nucleotides align to TRBD2. Germline V gene sequence: CDR1 LGHNA, CDR2 YNFKEQ. This CDR3 has 16 residues. Partial CDR3 DNA: TGCGCCAGCAGCCAAGATATGCTAGCGGAGTACAATGAG. It yields the protein CASSQDMLAEYNE. The CDR3, in full, reads CASSQDMLAEYNEQFF.

As to this clone: The read comes to an end 3 residues before the CDR3 does, leaving the germline J gene to fill in the end. J is TRBJ1-1 and V is TRBV19; tentative D call: TRBD1 (5 bases). This CDR3 has 13 residues. Germline CDR1 is LNHDA and CDR2 is SQIVND (reference sequence). Deletions cut 5 bases from V and 3 bases from J, with 10 bases between. The CDR3 spells CASSRGLDTEAFF. The covered CDR3 bases are TGTGCCAGTAGTCGGGGGTTGGACACTGAA.

This clone was picked up many times. The read ends 3 residues shy of where the CDR3 ends; the end is completed using the germline J gene. This sequence joins TRBV5-6 and TRBJ2-2; a possible D gene is TRBD1 (5 bases). V dropped 0 bases and J dropped 7 bases, with 10 bases sitting between them. Germline CDR1 SGHDT, CDR2 YYEEEE. The CDR3 contains 14 residues. CDR3 in amino acids: CASSLEDGHGELFF. The sequenced part of the CDR3 DNA is TGTGCCAGCAGCTTGGAGGATGGACACGGGGAG. The whole variable domain, remainder taken from reference TRBV5-6 and TRBJ2-2, is DAGVTQSPTHLIKTRGQQVTLRCSPKSGHDTVSWYQQALGQGPQFIFQYYEEEERQRGNFPDRFSGHQFPNYSSELNVNALLLGDSALYLCASSLEDGHGELFFGEGSRLTVL.

This clone was recorded many times. The read falls 3 residues short of the CDR3 end, and the missing part is taken from the germline J gene. The chain joins TRBV5-1 to TRBJ1-1, with 9 bases lining up with TRBD1. The CDR3 length is 15 residues. Germline-derived CDR1 and CDR2 are SGHRS and YFSETQ. The junction had 3 bases not matched to a gene; V was cut back by 2 bases and J by 1 base. CDR3 DNA, as far as it was read: TGCGCCAGCAGCTTACAGGGGGCATCGAACACTGAA. Amino acids: CASSLQGASNTE. Given in full, the CDR3 is CASSLQGASNTEAFF.

This clone was detected many times. The sequence runs out 3 residues before the end of the CDR3; the remainder is reconstructed from the germline J gene. The chain recombines TRBV7-8 with TRBJ2-3; 10 bases fit TRBD2. The CDR3 has 18 residues. Germline lookup yields CDR1 SGHVS and CDR2 FQNEAQ. The junction had 9 bases not matched to a gene; V was cut back by 0 bases and J by 3 bases. The CDR3 DNA, read in part, is TGTGCCAGCAGCTTAGCTGGGCTAGCGGGAGTGGATACAGATACG. Protein: CASSLAGLAGVDTDT. The entire CDR3 sequence reads CASSLAGLAGVDTDTQYF. Combining the CDR3 with reference TRBV7-8 and TRBJ2-3 gives the whole variable domain GAGVSQSPRYKVAKRGQDVALRCDPISGHVSLFWYQQALGQGPEFLTYFQNEAQLDKSGLPSDRFFAERPEGSVSTLKIQRTQQEDSAVYLCASSLAGLAGVDTDTQYFGPGTRLTVL.

This clone has at least ten counts. With the read ending 3 residues before the CDR3 end, the germline J gene is used to fill in that end. The chain joins TRBV7-2 to TRBJ2-1; a weak D match, TRBD2 (5 bases). Germline loops: CDR1 SGHTA, CDR2 FQGNSA. The CDR3 loop spans 13 amino acids. The V end lost 2 bases, the J end lost 8 bases, and 10 bases lay between the germline ends. The CDR3 DNA, read in part, is TGTGCCAGCAGCTTATCGGACGGGGATGAG. This sequence encodes CASSLSDGDE. The full CDR3 reads CASSLSDGDEQFF.

To note about this clone: The read terminates 3 residues before the CDR3 end, so the remaining end is supplied by the germline J gene. The chain combines TRBV7-3 with TRBJ1-2, with D possibly being TRBD1 (5 bases). The CDR3 covers 15 residues. Per the germline V gene, CDR1 is SGHTA and CDR2 is FQGTGA. CDR3 in amino acids: CASSLEAGHPYDYTF. The sequenced CDR3 bases are TGTGCCAGCAGCCTAGAGGCGGGGCATCCCTACGAC.

This clone was seen ten or more times. The read ends 3 residues before the CDR3 terminus; that terminus is restored from the germline J gene. This rearrangement joins TRBV20-1 to TRBJ2-7; a weak D match, TRBD2 (6 bases). Germline CDR1 reads DFQATT; CDR2 reads SNEGSKA (reference sequence). V was cut by 6 bases and J by 1 base, with 13 bases left in between. The CDR3 is 13 amino acids. The CDR3 region is CSAMTRQSYEQYF. Partial CDR3 DNA: TGCAGTGCCATGACTAGGCAGTCCTACGAG.

This clone was recorded many times. The DNA ends 3 residues before the CDR3 does, and the rest of the CDR3 is filled in from the germline J gene. The chain links TRBV13 to TRBJ2-1, with D perhaps TRBD1 (6 bases). The V and J ends lost 5 bases and 0 bases respectively, with 17 bases between them. The CDR3 consists of 17 residues. Per germline, CDR1 PRHDT and CDR2 FYEKMQ (reference sequence). CDR3 DNA (partial): TGTGCCAGCAGCGAGGCAGGGGAAGCGAGCTCCTACAATGAG. Protein product: CASSEAGEASSYNE. From start to end, the CDR3 is CASSEAGEASSYNEQFF.

This clone came up a few times. From the germline J gene comes the end of the CDR3, since the read stops 3 residues before it. This chain uses TRBV19 with TRBJ2-3; 9 nucleotides line up with TRBD1. CDR1 is LNHDA and CDR2 is SQIVND in the germline V gene (reference sequence). The length of the CDR3 is 14 residues. This CDR3 is CASALGGQGLTQYF. Incomplete CDR3 DNA: TGTGCCAGCGCCCTGGGGGGACAGGGTTTAACG. Drawing the rest from reference TRBV19 and TRBJ2-3, the complete variable domain is DGGITQSPKYLFRKEGQNVTLSCEQNLNHDAMYWYRQDPGQGLRLIYYSQIVNDFQKGDIAEGYSVSREKKESFPLTVTSAQKNPTAFYLCASALGGQGLTQYFGPGTRLTVL.

This clone was observed a handful of times. From the germline J gene comes the end of the CDR3, since the read stops 3 residues before it. The chain links TRBV11-2 to TRBJ2-7, with D uncertain. The CDR3 spans 13 residues. V lost 4 bases, J lost 4 bases, and 11 bases lay in between. The germline gives CDR1 SGHAT, CDR2 FQNNGV. CDR3 amino acids: CASSYPNYYEQYF. The DNA read from the CDR3 is TGTGCCAGCAGCTACCCGAACTATTACGAG.

A note on this clone: The CDR3 extends 3 residues past the end of the read, so its final part is completed from the germline J gene. The chain employs TRBV20-1 and TRBJ2-3, with 7 bases identical to TRBD1. Germline V gene data show CDR1 as DFQATT and CDR2 as SNEGSKA (reference sequence). This CDR3 comprises 18 residues. This chain's CDR3 is CSAPRFTDRRNSNQPQYF. CDR3 bases read: TGCAGTGCTCCTAGATTTACGGACAGGCGAAATAGCAATCAGCCG.

This clone was recorded many times. The sequence runs out 3 residues before the end of the CDR3; the remainder is reconstructed from the germline J gene. This chain connects TRBV29-1 to TRBJ1-1, with TRBD1 identical over 7 bases. The junction had 12 bases not matched to a gene; V was cut back by 5 bases and J by 3 bases. There are 15 residues in the CDR3. Looked up from germline, CDR1 is SQVTM and CDR2 is ANQGSEA. The CDR3 here is CSVRVRGQRDTEAFF. The part of the CDR3 DNA that was read is TGCAGCGTTAGGGTAAGGGGACAGCGGGACACTGAA.

This clone appeared many times. From the germline J gene comes the end of the CDR3, since the read stops 3 residues before it. The gene calls are TRBV20-1 and TRBJ2-2, with 8 nucleotides matching TRBD1. The CDR3 consists of 14 residues. Per the germline V gene, CDR1 is DFQATT and CDR2 is SNEGSKA (reference sequence). The CDR3 bases that were read are TGCAGTGCTTTTTCGACAGGGGCTAATGAAAAG. It translates to CSAFSTGANEK. The CDR3 as a whole reads CSAFSTGANEKLFF.

This clone was counted many times. The CDR3 end lies 3 residues beyond the end of the read and is filled in from the germline J gene. V is TRBV13 and J is TRBJ2-5; possible D gene TRBD2, 6 bases. The CDR3 has 19 residues. Trimming took 0 bases from V and 4 from J, leaving 24 bases between them. Per the germline V gene, CDR1 is PRHDT and CDR2 is FYEKMQ (reference sequence). Here the CDR3 reads CASSLGLIPAGLYGETQYF. The covered CDR3 bases are TGTGCCAGCAGCTTAGGCCTTATTCCGGCGGGACTCTATGGAGAGACC.

Ten or more counts support this clone. The CDR3 end falls 3 residues outside the read, so it is completed with the germline J gene. The V gene is TRBV5-4, the J gene TRBJ2-7, with D perhaps matching TRBD2 (6 bases). Trimming stripped 5 bases from V and 2 bases from J, with 11 bases between. Germline loops: CDR1 SGHNT, CDR2 YYREEE (reference sequence). The CDR3 spans 13 residues. CDR3 sequence: CASRPAGTYEQYF. Partial CDR3 DNA: TGTGCCAGCAGACCAGCGGGCACCTACGAG.

This clone showed up many times. The missing CDR3 end, 3 residues past where the read stops, is filled in from the germline J gene. The chain links TRBV20-1 to TRBJ2-4, with TRBD2 matching over 12 bases. Germline V lookup: CDR1 DFQATT, CDR2 SNEGSKA (reference sequence). CDR3 length: 19 amino acids. Incomplete CDR3 DNA: TGCAGTGCTAGAGATCTGATGCTAGCGGGGGGGCCTGGCAAAGAGACT. Protein: CSARDLMLAGGPGKET. The whole CDR3 protein is CSARDLMLAGGPGKETQYF.

This clone was observed many times. The DNA ends 3 residues before the CDR3 does, and the rest of the CDR3 is filled in from the germline J gene. The chain carries TRBV20-1 and TRBJ1-4; TRBD1 is a possible D gene (5 bases). Germline CDR1 reads DFQATT; CDR2 reads SNEGSKA (reference sequence). V lost 6 bases and J 8 bases, leaving 16 bases between the germline ends. The CDR3 has 13 amino acids. CDR3 amino acids: CSAGGLRGEKLFF. CDR3 bases read: TGCAGTGCCGGCGGCCTTCGGGGGGAAAAA.

The sample holds many counts of this clone. The covered CDR3 bases are TGCAGTGCTAGAGGCAGGAGCAATCAGCCC. Residues: CSARGRSNQP. The CDR3 reads in full as CSARGRSNQPQHF. The chain is built from TRBV20-1 and TRBJ1-5; no clear D. The observed sequence ends 3 residues before the CDR3 terminus, with the missing tail filled in from the germline J gene. The V end lost 1 base, the J end lost 1 base, and 5 bases lay between the germline ends. CDR1 DFQATT and CDR2 SNEGSKA come from the germline V gene (reference sequence). The CDR3 runs to 13 residues.

In this sample, this clone turned up a few times. The missing CDR3 end, 3 residues past where the read stops, is filled in from the germline J gene. The V call is TRBV7-9, the J call TRBJ2-7, with TRBD2 matching 7 bases. Per the germline V gene, CDR1 is SEHNR and CDR2 is FQNEAQ (reference sequence). The CDR3 is 15 amino acids. Trimming removed 4 bases from V and 0 bases from J; junction bases left unmatched: 6. The sequenced part of the CDR3 DNA is TGTGCCAGCAGCTCACCCCGGGACTACTCCTACGAG. As protein: CASSSPRDYSYE. The CDR3 as a whole reads CASSSPRDYSYEQYF.

Remarks on this clone: A read error may be the cause here, since a much bigger clone is one base away. The sequence runs out 3 residues before the end of the CDR3; the remainder is reconstructed from the germline J gene. The chain is built from TRBV6-1 and TRBJ1-4; the D gene is possibly TRBD1 (5 bases). CDR3 size: 16 residues. Looked up from germline, CDR1 is MNHNS and CDR2 is SASEGT. CDR3: CASSEMGGIDNSPLFF. The CDR3 DNA, read in part, is TGTGCCAGCAGTGAAATGGGGGGTATCGACAATTCACCA.